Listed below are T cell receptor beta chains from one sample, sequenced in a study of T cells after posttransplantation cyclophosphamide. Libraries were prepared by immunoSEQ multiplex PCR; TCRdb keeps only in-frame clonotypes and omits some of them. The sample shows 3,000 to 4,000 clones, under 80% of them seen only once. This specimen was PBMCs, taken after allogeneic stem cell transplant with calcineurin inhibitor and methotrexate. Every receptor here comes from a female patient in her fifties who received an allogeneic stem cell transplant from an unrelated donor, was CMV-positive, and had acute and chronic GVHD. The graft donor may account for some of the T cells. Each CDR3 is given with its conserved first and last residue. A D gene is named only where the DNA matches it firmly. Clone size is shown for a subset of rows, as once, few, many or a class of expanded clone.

CASSSLYRALNTEAFF TGTGCCAGCAGCTCTCTTTACAGGGCATTGAACACTGAAGCTTTCTTT . TRBV7-9 . TRBJ1-1
CASSLLLAGGGTDTQYF TGTGCCAGCAGTTTATTGCTAGCGGGGGGGGGCACAGATACGCAGTATTTT . TRBV27 TRBD2 TRBJ2-3
CASSLSGLAANTGELFF TGTGCCAGCAGTTTATCGGGACTAGCGGCGAACACCGGGGAGCTGTTTTTT . TRBV27 TRBD2 TRBJ2-2
CASSHTSGQGQDEQYF TGTGCCAGCAGCCACACCTCAGGACAGGGGCAAGACGAGCAGTACTTC . TRBV4-2 TRBD1 TRBJ2-7
CASSEDRAQYGYTF TGCGCCAGCAGCGAGGACAGGGCCCAGTATGGCTACACCTTC few TRBV5-1 TRBD1 TRBJ1-2
CAWSGAGGVEGYQPQHF TGTGCCTGGAGTGGGGCAGGGGGCGTTGAAGGTTATCAGCCCCAGCATTTT once TRBV30 TRBD1 TRBJ1-5
CAWATGVTEAFF TGTGCCTGGGCGACAGGAGTCACTGAAGCTTTCTTT few TRBV30 . TRBJ1-1
CASSQGSGREGEQFF TGCGCCAGCAGCCAAGGTAGCGGGAGGGAAGGTGAGCAGTTCTTC . TRBV4-1 TRBD2 TRBJ2-1
CASSLSGGHTEAFF TGTGCCAGCAGCTTAAGCGGGGGGCATACTGAAGCTTTCTTT . TRBV7-2 . TRBJ1-1
CASREDPAGLHYEQYF TGTGCCAGCAGGGAGGACCCGGCTGGCCTCCACTACGAGCAGTACTTC . TRBV2 . TRBJ2-7
CASGTESSYNEQFF TGCGCCAGCGGTACAGAGAGCTCCTACAATGAGCAGTTCTTC . TRBV4-1 . TRBJ2-1
CASSLSRQGNEQFF TGTGCCAGCAGTTTATCTCGACAGGGGAATGAGCAGTTCTTC . TRBV27 TRBD1 TRBJ2-1
CASSLGGGALNQPQHF TGTGCCAGCAGTTTAGGAGGGGGGGCTCTCAATCAGCCCCAGCATTTT . TRBV27 . TRBJ1-5
CASSLSRRRGKNYGYTF TGTGCCAGCAGCTTATCAAGGAGGAGGGGAAAAAACTATGGCTACACCTTC . TRBV7-4 . TRBJ1-2